This TCR beta chain was sequenced in a study of T cells in Graves' hyperthyroidism and ophthalmopathy. The CDR3 contains 15 residues. The ends lost 6 bases at V and 3 bases at J; junction bases unmatched: 11. Looked up from germline, CDR1 is DFQATT and CDR2 is SNEGSKA (reference sequence). This sample holds PBMCs from 10 ml fresh peripheral blood. This clonotype was counted many times. Amplified regions were TCR beta CDR3 sequences from RNA transcripts. An initial round of RT-PCR targeting the TCR CDR3 relied on the HTBI primer set. TCRdb ran MiXCR on the multiplex PCR reads and lists one entry per CDR3 protein. The top ten hold roughly 4.8% of the sample, which has under 550,000 distinct CDR3 sequences, approximately 14% seen once.

The sequencing sample was made of blood. This TCR derives from a woman aged 18 to 35 with Graves' hyperthyroidism. The chain carries TRBV20-1 and TRBJ2-3, with 8 bases lining up with TRBD2. The CDR3 region has the DNA TGCAGTGCCCCCGGCCTAGCGGGTGGGACAGATACGCAGTATTTT. This sequence encodes CSAPGLAGGTDTQYF.